This T cell receptor (beta chain) originates from a study of radiation and T cells in renal cell carcinoma. Study-wide points: From baseline, blood top tumor clonotypes peaked at 2 weeks post-radiation.

In regard to this clone: The antigen is undetermined.

This CDR3 comprises 14 residues. V gave up 3 bases and J gave up 4 bases, with 11 bases separating them. Germline CDR1 and CDR2: SGHTA and FQGNSA. Using immunoSEQ multiplex PCR, the repertoire was profiled, and TCRdb retains in-frame clones only, with some absent. The profile shows approximately 49,000 clones, around three quarters of them singletons. Time point indicated: blood 2 weeks post-SBRT. The sample's treatment: 15 Gy SBRT to primary tumor, nephrectomy 4 weeks later. The rearrangement joins TRBV7-2 to TRBJ2-3; D may be TRBD1 or TRBD2 (5 bases each). This TCR was recovered from a woman in her 70s with renal cell carcinoma. The source material was blood, sampled from a patient whose treatment included radiotherapy and nephrectomy. CDR3 sequence: CASSFSQGADTQYF. The CDR3 nucleotides are TGTGCCAGCAGCTTTTCGCAGGGAGCAGATACGCAGTATTTT.